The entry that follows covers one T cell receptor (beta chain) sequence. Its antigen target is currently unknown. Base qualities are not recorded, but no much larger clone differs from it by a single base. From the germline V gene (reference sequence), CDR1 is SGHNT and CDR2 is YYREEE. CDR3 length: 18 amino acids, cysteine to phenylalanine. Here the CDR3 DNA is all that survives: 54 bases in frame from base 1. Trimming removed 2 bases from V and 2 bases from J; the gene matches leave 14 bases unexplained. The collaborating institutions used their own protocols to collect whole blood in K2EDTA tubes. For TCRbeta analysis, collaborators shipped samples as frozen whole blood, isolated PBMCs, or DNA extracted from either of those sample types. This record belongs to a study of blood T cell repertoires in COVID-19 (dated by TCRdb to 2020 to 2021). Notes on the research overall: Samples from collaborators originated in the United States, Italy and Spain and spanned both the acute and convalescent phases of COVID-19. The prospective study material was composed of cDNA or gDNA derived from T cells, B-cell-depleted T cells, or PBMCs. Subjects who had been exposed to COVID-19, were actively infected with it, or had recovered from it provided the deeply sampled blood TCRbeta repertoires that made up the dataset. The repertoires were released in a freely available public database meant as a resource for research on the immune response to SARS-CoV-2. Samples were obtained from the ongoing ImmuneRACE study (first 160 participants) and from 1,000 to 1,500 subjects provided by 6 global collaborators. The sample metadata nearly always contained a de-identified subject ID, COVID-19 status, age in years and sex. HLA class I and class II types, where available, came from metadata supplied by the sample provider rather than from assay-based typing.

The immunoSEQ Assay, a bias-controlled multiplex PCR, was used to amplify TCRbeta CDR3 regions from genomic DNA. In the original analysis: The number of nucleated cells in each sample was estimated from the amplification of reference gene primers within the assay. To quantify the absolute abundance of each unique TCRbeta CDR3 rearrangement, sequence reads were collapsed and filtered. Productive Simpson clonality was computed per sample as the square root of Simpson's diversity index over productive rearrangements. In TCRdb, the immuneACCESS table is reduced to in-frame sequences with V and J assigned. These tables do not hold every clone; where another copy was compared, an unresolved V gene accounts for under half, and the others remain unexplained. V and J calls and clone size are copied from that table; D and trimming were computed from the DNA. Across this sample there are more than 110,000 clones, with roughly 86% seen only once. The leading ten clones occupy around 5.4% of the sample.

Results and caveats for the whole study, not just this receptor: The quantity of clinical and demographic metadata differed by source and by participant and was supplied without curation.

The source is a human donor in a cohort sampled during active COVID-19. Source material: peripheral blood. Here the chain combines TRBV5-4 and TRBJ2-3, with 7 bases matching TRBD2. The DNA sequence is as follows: TGTGCCAGCAGCTTAAGGGTGCAGCGGGACTTCCACACAGATACGCAGTATTTT. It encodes CASSLRVQRDFHTDTQYF.